This record covers a single T cell receptor beta chain. This sample was included in a study of T cell responses to AZD1222 COVID-19 vaccine. The data were produced by immunoSEQ multiplex PCR, yet TCRdb's version contains in-frame clones alone and is incomplete. Seen here are 140,000 to 150,000 clones, 90% to 95% observed once, and the top ten hold over 8%. This sample comprised peripheral blood, obtained on day 0 of AZD1222 vaccination. This sequence was found in an adult in good health.

The CDR3 sequence: CASSTTSGYNEQFF. The CDR3 DNA sequence: TGTGCCAGTAGTACAACTAGCGGCTACAATGAGCAGTTCTTC. The J gene is TRBJ2-1, the V gene TRBV19; 8 nucleotides align to TRBD2. CDR3 size: 14 residues. V lost 4 bases, J lost 3 bases, and 2 bases stayed unmatched. Germline assignment: CDR1 LNHDA and CDR2 SQIVND (reference sequence).